These T cell receptor beta chains were read from a single sample in a study of CD8+CD57+ T cells in acquired aplastic anemia. TCRdb itself ran the reads through MiXCR, one entry per CDR3 protein. The sample lists more than 250,000 distinct CDR3 sequences, roughly 50% occurring once. The sequenced sample was sorted CD4+, CD8+, or CD8+CD57+ T cells (not recorded which) from PBMCs. These receptors all stem from a human donor with severe aplastic anemia or a healthy control (not recorded which). Each CDR3 is given with its conserved first and last residue. The D gene is left open where the match is weak. Clone size, where shown, is once, few, many, or a class for clones that have expanded.

TRBD2,TRBJ2-7,many,TRBV7-2,TGTGCCAGCAGCTTGATTTTTGGCGGGGGGACGTACGAGCAGTACTTC,CASSLIFGGGTYEQYF
NA,TRBJ2-3,NA,TRBV6-1,TGTGCCAGCAGTTACTCGTTAGATACGCAGTATTTT,CASSYSLDTQYF
NA,TRBJ1-1,many,TRBV6-2/TRBV6-3,TGTGCCAGCAGTTACCGGCGTCGAGCTTTCTTT,CASSYRRRAFF
NA,TRBJ1-2,NA,TRBV20-1,TGCAGTGCTAGAGATGCCAGGGGCGATGGCTACACCTTC,CSARDARGDGYTF
NA,TRBJ2-7,few,TRBV7-8,TGTGCCAGCACCGATATGGGAGGCGTCTCCTACGAGCAGTACTTC,CASTDMGGVSYEQYF
NA,TRBJ1-1,NA,TRBV6-5,TGTGCCAGCAGTGATCTCACAGCCACTTCGACTGAAGCTTTCTTT,CASSDLTATSTEAFF
NA,TRBJ1-2,NA,TRBV7-2,TGTGCCAGCAGCCCGAAAGTCTTTGGGGACTATGGCTACACCTTC,CASSPKVFGDYGYTF
NA,TRBJ2-3,NA,TRBV11-3,TGTGCCAGCAGCCCCGGGGCTAGCACAGATACGCAGTATTTT,CASSPGASTDTQYF
NA,TRBJ1-1,NA,TRBV19,TGTGCCAGTAGTATTCCCTCGGCGAGGGAGCCAGGGGACACTGAAGCTTTCTTT,CASSIPSAREPGDTEAFF
NA,TRBJ2-5,many,TRBV29-1,TGCAGCGGATCGGTAGAAGAGACCCAGTACTTC,CSGSVEETQYF
NA,TRBJ1-1,few,TRBV24-1,TGTGCCACCCGCGGCGTTGGGGGCACTGAAGCTTTCTTT,CATRGVGGTEAFF
TRBD1,TRBJ1-2,many,TRBV6-5,TGTGCCAGCAGGCGGACGGGGACAGGGGACTATGGCTACACCTTC,CASRRTGTGDYGYTF
NA,TRBJ2-7,few,TRBV10-3,TGTGCCATCAGTGTAAACAGGGCCTACGAGCAGTACTTC,CAISVNRAYEQYF
NA,TRBJ2-7,many,TRBV14,TGTGCCAGCAGCCAAAACCAAGATTATTTTTCCTCAGGACACTCCTACGAGCAGTACTTC,CASSQNQDYFSSGHSYEQYF
TRBD2,TRBJ2-3,many,TRBV7-3,TGTGCCAGCAGCTTAGGGGCGGGGGGGCCTAGCACAGATACGCAGTATTTT,CASSLGAGGPSTDTQYF
NA,TRBJ2-3,few,TRBV24-1,TGTGCCACCAGTGGGACGGATACGCAGTATTTT,CATSGTDTQYF
TRBD1,TRBJ2-7,NA,TRBV20-1,TGCAGTGCTAACCCCGGCCGGGACAGGGGGGGGTACGAGCAGTACTTC,CSANPGRDRGGYEQYF
NA,TRBJ1-3,NA,TRBV3-1,TGTGCCAGCAGCCCGACCCTGAACTCTGGAAACACCATATATTTT,CASSPTLNSGNTIYF
NA,TRBJ2-7,many,TRBV7-9,TGTGCCAGCAGCTGGGGCTCCGCGTCGACCTCCGAGCAGTACTTC,CASSWGSASTSEQYF
TRBD2,TRBJ2-7,many,TRBV30,TGTGCCTGGAGCGGACTAGCGGGGGCTACCTACGAGCAGTACTTC,CAWSGLAGATYEQYF
TRBD2,TRBJ2-3,NA,TRBV2,TGTGCCAGCAGTGGTGGTATAACAGGACTAGCGGGAGCCTATACGCAGTATTTT,CASSGGITGLAGAYTQYF
NA,TRBJ2-3,once,TRBV7-9,TGTGCCAGCAGTAGTGGGGACAGGCGGGGGACAGATACGCAGTATTTT,CASSSGDRRGTDTQYF
TRBD1,TRBJ1-4,few,TRBV6-2/TRBV6-3,TGTGCCAGCAGTTCCTCGTGGGACAGAACTAATGAAAAACTGTTTTTT,CASSSSWDRTNEKLFF
NA,TRBJ2-1,NA,TRBV10-3,TGTGCCATCAGCCAGGACAGAAGTTCCTACAATGAGCAGTTCTTC,CAISQDRSSYNEQFF
NA,TRBJ2-5,NA,TRBV7-2,TGTGCCAGCAGCGGCGGGGGCTCTAGAGAGACCCAGTACTTC,CASSGGGSRETQYF
TRBD1,TRBJ1-1,NA,TRBV12-3/TRBV12-4,TGTGCCAGCAGTTTGACAGGGGGAGGGACTGAAGCTTTCTTT,CASSLTGGGTEAFF
NA,TRBJ2-7,few,TRBV7-3,TGTGCCAGCAGCTTAACACCAAGCTCCTACGAGCAGTACTTC,CASSLTPSSYEQYF
TRBD1,TRBJ2-3,NA,TRBV7-9,TGTGCCAGCAGCTTTGGCCTCCACAGGGGGGATGGCACAGATACGCAGTATTTT,CASSFGLHRGDGTDTQYF
NA,TRBJ1-5,once,TRBV14,TGTGCCAGCTCACTCGATGGGCCCCAGCATTTT,CASSLDGPQHF
TRBD1,TRBJ1-6,NA,TRBV20-1,TGCAGTGCTCGACGTACAGGGGGCGCGTCCTATAATTCACCCCTCCACTTT,CSARRTGGASYNSPLHF
NA,TRBJ2-6,NA,TRBV7-6,TGTGCCAGCAGCTTAGAGGGGATGGGGGTTACAGGGGCCAACGTCCTGACTTTC,CASSLEGMGVTGANVLTF
TRBD1,TRBJ1-4,NA,TRBV7-9,TGTGCCAGCAGCCCGACAGGGCCTAATGAAAAACTGTTTTTT,CASSPTGPNEKLFF
TRBD1,TRBJ1-6,many,TRBV20-1,TGCAGTGCGAGAGACAGGGTGGTATCACCCCTCCACTTT,CSARDRVVSPLHF
TRBD2,TRBJ2-1,NA,TRBV7-2,TGTGCCAGCGGCGGGACTAGCGGGGTGTACAATGAGCAGCTCTTC,CASGGTSGVYNEQLF
NA,TRBJ2-3,many,TRBV6-6,TGTGCCAGCAGTTACTTCGCGGCAGGGCCAGATACGCAGTATTTT,CASSYFAAGPDTQYF
NA,TRBJ2-5,NA,TRBV5-1,TGCGCCAGCAGCCGAGACGGGATGGAGACCCAGTACTTC,CASSRDGMETQYF
NA,TRBJ1-2,NA,TRBV19,TGTGCCAGTAGTGTACAACTAGCGGGGGCGAACTATGGCTACACCTTC,CASSVQLAGANYGYTF
TRBD1,TRBJ1-6,many,TRBV7-9,TGTGCCAGCAGCCGCCCCGCCGGACAGGGCTTAGATTCACCCCTCCACTTT,CASSRPAGQGLDSPLHF
TRBD2,TRBJ2-5,few,TRBV27,TGTGCCAGCAGTTTAATGGGGACTAGCCGGGGGGAGACCCAGTACTTC,CASSLMGTSRGETQYF
TRBD2,TRBJ2-5,NA,TRBV20-1,TGCAGTGCTAAACCGGGACTAGTTCTTGAGACCCAGTACTTC,CSAKPGLVLETQYF
NA,TRBJ1-1,NA,TRBV10-2,TGTGCCAGCAGTTCACGAACACGGGAAAATGAAGCTTTCTTT,CASSSRTRENEAFF
NA,TRBJ1-1,NA,TRBV7-2,TGTGCCAGCAGCTTCAGAGCGGGGACGGGTGAAGCTTTCTTT,CASSFRAGTGEAFF
NA,TRBJ1-2,few,TRBV29-1,TGCAGCGTTGAAGACGGACACGAAGGCTACACCTTC,CSVEDGHEGYTF
NA,TRBJ1-1,NA,TRBV20-1,TGCAGCGCGACCTGGGAAAGGAACACTGAAGCTTTCTTT,CSATWERNTEAFF
NA,TRBJ1-4,many,TRBV15,TGTGCCACCAGCAGGGGACTGAATGAAAAACTGTTTTTT,CATSRGLNEKLFF
NA,TRBJ1-5,NA,TRBV7-9,TGTGCCAGCAGCCAAGAGATAACGCACTCTCTAAGCAATCAGCCCCAGCATTTT,CASSQEITHSLSNQPQHF
NA,TRBJ2-7,NA,TRBV10-3,TGTGCCATCAGTGACCGAGAAGAGCAGTACTTC,CAISDREEQYF
NA,TRBJ2-7,NA,TRBV7-8,TGTGCCAGCAGCTTGACTCAGGGCGTCTACGAGCAGTACTTC,CASSLTQGVYEQYF
NA,TRBJ2-1,many,TRBV3-1,TGTGCCAGCAGCCAAGAACCATTCCCTCATGAGCAGTTCTTC,CASSQEPFPHEQFF
NA,TRBJ2-3,few,TRBV20-1,TGCAGTGCTAGAGATACGGGTCTAGATACGCAGTATTTT,CSARDTGLDTQYF
NA,TRBJ1-6,NA,TRBV15,TGTGCCGTCTCAAGTGGGGGAACCTATAATTCACCCCTCCACTTT,CAVSSGGTYNSPLHF
NA,TRBJ2-2,once,TRBV7-9,TGTGCCAGCAGCCGGGGGAGGAACACCGGGGAGCTGTTTTTT,CASSRGRNTGELFF
TRBD1,TRBJ1-2,NA,TRBV10-3,TGTGCCATCAGTGAGTTGGGGACAGGGACTTCGGGAGGCTACACCTTC,CAISELGTGTSGGYTF
NA,TRBJ1-4,many,TRBV5-1,TGCGCCAGCAGCTCTGGTGCAGGGGATGAAAAACTGTTTTTT,CASSSGAGDEKLFF
NA,TRBJ2-5,once,TRBV6-6,TGTGCCAGCAGTTACCAAAGGGCAGCCCAGTACTTC,CASSYQRAAQYF
NA,TRBJ2-5,many,TRBV7-2,TGTGCCAGCAGCTTAGCCGGGACGGTCCAAGAGACCCAGTACTTC,CASSLAGTVQETQYF
NA,TRBJ2-1,many,TRBV5-1,TGCGCCAGCAGCCCCGGAGCGGCTACCCATGGGAATGAGCAGTTCTTC,CASSPGAATHGNEQFF
TRBD1,TRBJ2-7,few,TRBV20-1,TGCAGTGCTAGCCCCGCCGGGGGACAGGGAACATACGAGCAGTACTTC,CSASPAGGQGTYEQYF
NA,TRBJ1-1,many,TRBV20-1,TGCAGTGCCAAGAGTGGGCTCACTGAAGCTTTCTTT,CSAKSGLTEAFF